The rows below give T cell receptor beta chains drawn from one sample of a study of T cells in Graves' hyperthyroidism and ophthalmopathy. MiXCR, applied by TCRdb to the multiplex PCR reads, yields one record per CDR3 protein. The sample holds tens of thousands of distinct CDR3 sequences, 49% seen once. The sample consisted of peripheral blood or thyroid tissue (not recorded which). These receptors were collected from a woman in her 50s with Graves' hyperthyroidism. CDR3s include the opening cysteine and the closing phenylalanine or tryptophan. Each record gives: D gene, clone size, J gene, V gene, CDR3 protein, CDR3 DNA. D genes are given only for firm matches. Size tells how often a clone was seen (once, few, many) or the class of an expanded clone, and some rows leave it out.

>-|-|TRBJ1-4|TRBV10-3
CAISEGGSEKLFF
TGTGCCATCAGTGAAGGGGGATCTGAAAAACTGTTTTTT
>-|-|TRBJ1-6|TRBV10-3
CAINLPGHPPSPLHF
TGTGCCATCAATCTCCCGGGACATCCTCCTTCACCCCTCCACTTT
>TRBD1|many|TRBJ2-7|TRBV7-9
CASSPLGGQGVKQYF
TGTGCCAGCAGCCCCCTAGGGGGACAGGGGGTTAAGCAGTACTTC
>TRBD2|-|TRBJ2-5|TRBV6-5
CASSTGLAGETQYF
TGTGCCAGCAGTACCGGACTAGCGGGAGAGACCCAGTACTTC
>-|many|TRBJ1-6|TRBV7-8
CASSPGPRWGSPLHF
TGTGCCAGCAGCCCCGGACCCCGTTGGGGTTCACCCCTCCACTTT
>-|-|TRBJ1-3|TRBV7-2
CASSLAGRGNTIYF
TGTGCCAGCAGCTTAGCGGGGCGCGGAAACACCATATATTTT
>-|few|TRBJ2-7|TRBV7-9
CASSPGAIHEQYF
TGTGCCAGCAGCCCGGGGGCCATCCACGAGCAGTACTTC
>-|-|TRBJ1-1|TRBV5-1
CASTLSGGNTEAFF
TGCGCCAGCACTCTCTCTGGGGGGAACACTGAAGCTTTCTTT
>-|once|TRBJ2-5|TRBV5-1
CASSSPLGETQYF
TGTGCCAGCAGCAGCCCACTGGGAGAGACCCAGTACTTC
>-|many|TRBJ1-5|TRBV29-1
CSVQDSSNQPQHF
TGCAGCGTCCAAGACAGTTCCAATCAGCCCCAGCATTTT
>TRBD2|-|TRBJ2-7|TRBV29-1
CSVEGRGGTYEQYF
TGCAGCGTTGAGGGGAGGGGCGGGACCTACGAGCAGTACTTC
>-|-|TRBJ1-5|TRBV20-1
CSASVRQDQPQHF
TGCAGTGCTAGTGTCCGACAAGATCAGCCCCAGCATTTT